This TCR beta chain was captured in a study of T-cell reconstitution after alpha-beta-depleted transplantation in children. The germline gives CDR1 MNHNS, CDR2 SASEGT. The CDR3 sequence is 15 residues long. Trimming removed 7 bases from V and 7 bases from J, with 20 bases in between. Unique molecular identifiers were incorporated into the prepared TCRbeta library. TCRdb called the PCR reads again in MiXCR, with one record for every CDR3 protein. The sample comprises a few hundred thousand distinct CDR3 sequences, around 17% of which are singletons, and less than 4% rests with the top ten. This chain uses TRBV6-1 with TRBJ1-3, with D unresolved. The source material was PBMCs from the stem cell graft donor, sampled from the stem cell graft. This clonotype was sampled from a human donor who donated a stem cell graft to a child with acute lymphoblastic leukemia. DNA of the CDR3: TGTGCCAGCATCGAAATCGCCGGGAGGAGGAACACCATATATTTT. Translation: CASIEIAGRRNTIYF.